This TCR beta chain was sequenced during a study of monozygotic twins with inflammatory bowel disease. Germline V CDR1 and CDR2: SGHRS, YFSETQ. The CDR3 sequence is 13 residues long. TCRdb re-called the 5' RACE reads and shows each CDR3 protein once, DNA omitted. The sample has around 370,000 distinct CDR3 sequences. The chain employs TRBV5-1 and TRBJ2-7; there is no DNA to check the TCRdb D call of TRBD1. The sample was blood. This clonotype was obtained from a human donor with ulcerative colitis or Crohn's disease, or a healthy co-twin of an affected twin (not recorded which). This CDR3 reads CASGAWEGQEQYF. Full variable domain (remainder filled in from reference TRBV5-1 and TRBJ2-7): KAGVTQTPRYLIKTRGQQVTLSCSPISGHRSVSWYQQTPGQGLQFLFEYFSETQRNKGNFPGRFSGRQFSNSRSEMNVSTLELGDSALYLCASGAWEGQEQYFGPGTRLTVT.